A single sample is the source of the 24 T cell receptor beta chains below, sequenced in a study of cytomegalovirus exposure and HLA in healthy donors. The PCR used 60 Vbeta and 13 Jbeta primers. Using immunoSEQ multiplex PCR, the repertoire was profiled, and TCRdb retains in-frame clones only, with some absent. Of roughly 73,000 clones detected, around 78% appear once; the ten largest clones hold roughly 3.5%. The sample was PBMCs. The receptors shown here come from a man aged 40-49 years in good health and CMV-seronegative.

The CDR3 region is CASSRDTGTGDYTF. Here the CDR3 DNA reads TGTGCCAGCAGCCGAGATACCGGGACAGGGGACTACACCTTC. This chain uses TRBV6-5 with TRBJ1-2; 10 bases are shared with TRBD1. The ends lost 6 bases at V and 10 bases at J; junction bases unmatched: 11. CDR1 is MNHEY and CDR2 is SVGAGI in the germline V gene. The CDR3 spans 14 residues.

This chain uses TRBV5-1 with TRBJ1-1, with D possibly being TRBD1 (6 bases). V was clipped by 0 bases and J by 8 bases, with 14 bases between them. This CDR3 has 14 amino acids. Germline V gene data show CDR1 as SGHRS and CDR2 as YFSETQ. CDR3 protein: CASSLAPGGGEAFF. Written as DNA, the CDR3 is TGCGCCAGCAGCTTGGCGCCGGGGGGCGGGGAAGCTTTCTTT.

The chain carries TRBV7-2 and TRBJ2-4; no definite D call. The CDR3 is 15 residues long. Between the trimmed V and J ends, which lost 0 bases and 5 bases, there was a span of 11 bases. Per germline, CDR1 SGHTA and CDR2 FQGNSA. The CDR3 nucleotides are TGTGCCAGCAGCTTAGCCGCTGCTGGCCAAAACATTCAGTACTTC. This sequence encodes CASSLAAAGQNIQYF.

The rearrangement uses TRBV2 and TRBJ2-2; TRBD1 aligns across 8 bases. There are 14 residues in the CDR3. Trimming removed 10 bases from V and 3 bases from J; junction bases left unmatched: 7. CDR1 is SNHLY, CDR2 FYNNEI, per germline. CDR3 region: CAIMDRDYTGELFF. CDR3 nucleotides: TGTGCCATCATGGACAGGGACTACACCGGGGAGCTGTTTTTT. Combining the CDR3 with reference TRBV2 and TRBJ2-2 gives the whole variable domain EPEVTQTPSHQVTQMGQEVILRCVPISNHLYFYWYRQILGQKVEFLVSFYNNEISEKSEIFDDQFSVERPDGSNFTLKIRSTKLEDSAMYFCAIMDRDYTGELFFGEGSRLTVL.

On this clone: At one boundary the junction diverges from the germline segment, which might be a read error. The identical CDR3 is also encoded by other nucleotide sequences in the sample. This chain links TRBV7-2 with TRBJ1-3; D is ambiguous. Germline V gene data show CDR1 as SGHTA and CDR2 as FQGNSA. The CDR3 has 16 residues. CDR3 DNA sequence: TGTGCCAGCAGCTTATCCGGGTCCTACTCTGGAAACACCATATATTTC. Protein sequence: CASSLSGSYSGNTIYF.

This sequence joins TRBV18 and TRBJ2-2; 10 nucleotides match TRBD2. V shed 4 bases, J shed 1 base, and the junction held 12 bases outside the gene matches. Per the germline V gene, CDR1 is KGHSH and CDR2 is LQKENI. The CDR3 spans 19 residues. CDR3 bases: TGTGCCAGCTCACTGATCATGATAGCGGGGGGCCTGAACACCGGGGAGCTGTTTTTT. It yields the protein CASSLIMIAGGLNTGELFF.

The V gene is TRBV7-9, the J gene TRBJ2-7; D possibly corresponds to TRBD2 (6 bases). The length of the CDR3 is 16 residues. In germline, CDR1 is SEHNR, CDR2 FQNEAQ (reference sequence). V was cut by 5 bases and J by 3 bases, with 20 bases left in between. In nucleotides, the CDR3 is TGTGCCAGCAGCACCCCGACTGGGGGGAATAGCTACGAGCAGTACTTC. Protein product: CASSTPTGGNSYEQYF.

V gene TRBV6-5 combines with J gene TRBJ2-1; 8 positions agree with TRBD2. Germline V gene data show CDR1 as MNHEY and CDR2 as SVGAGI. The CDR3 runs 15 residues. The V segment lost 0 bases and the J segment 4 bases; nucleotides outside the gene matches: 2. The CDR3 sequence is CASSYSSGVYNEQFF. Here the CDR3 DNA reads TGTGCCAGCAGTTACTCTAGCGGGGTTTACAATGAGCAGTTCTTC.

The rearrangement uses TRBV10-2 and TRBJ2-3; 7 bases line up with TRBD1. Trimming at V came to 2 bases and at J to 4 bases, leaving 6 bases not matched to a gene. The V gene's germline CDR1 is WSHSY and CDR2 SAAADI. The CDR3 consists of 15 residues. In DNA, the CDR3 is TGCGCCAGCAGTGAGCGGGGACAGATAGCAGATACGCAGTATTTT. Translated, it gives CASSERGQIADTQYF.

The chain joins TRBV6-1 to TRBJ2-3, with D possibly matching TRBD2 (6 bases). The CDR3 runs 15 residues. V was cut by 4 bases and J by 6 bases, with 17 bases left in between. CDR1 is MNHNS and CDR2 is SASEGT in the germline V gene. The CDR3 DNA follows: TGTGCCAGCAGTGGCCGGGGAGGCGTCATGGATACGCAGTATTTT. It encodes CASSGRGGVMDTQYF.

CDR3 sequence: CASSYRDRGSSQYF. CDR3 in DNA: TGTGCCAGCAGTTACCGGGACAGGGGGTCCTCGCAGTATTTT. The rearrangement joins TRBV6-5 to TRBJ2-3, with 11 nucleotides matching TRBD1. Trimming removed 2 bases from V and 10 bases from J; junction bases left unmatched: 5. This CDR3 region has 14 residues. CDR1 and CDR2 from the germline V gene are MNHEY and SVGAGI.

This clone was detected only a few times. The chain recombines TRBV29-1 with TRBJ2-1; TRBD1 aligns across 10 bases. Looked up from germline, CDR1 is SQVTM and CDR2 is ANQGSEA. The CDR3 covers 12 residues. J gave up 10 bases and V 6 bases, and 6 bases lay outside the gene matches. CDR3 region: CSVGTGEQEQFF. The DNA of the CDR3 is TGCAGCGTCGGGACAGGGGAACAGGAGCAGTTCTTC.

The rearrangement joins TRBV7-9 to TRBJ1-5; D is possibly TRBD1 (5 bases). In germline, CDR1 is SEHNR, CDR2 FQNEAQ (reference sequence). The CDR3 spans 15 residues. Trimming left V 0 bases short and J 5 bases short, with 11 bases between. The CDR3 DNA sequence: TGTGCCAGCAGCTTAGCGCTGGCAGGGTATCAGCCCCAGCATTTT. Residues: CASSLALAGYQPQHF. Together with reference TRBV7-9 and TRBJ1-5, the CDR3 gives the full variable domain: DTGVSQNPRHKITKRGQNVTFRCDPISEHNRLYWYRQTLGQGPEFLTYFQNEAQLEKSRLLSDRFSAERPKGSFSTLEIQRTEQGDSAMYLCASSLALAGYQPQHFGDGTRLSIL.

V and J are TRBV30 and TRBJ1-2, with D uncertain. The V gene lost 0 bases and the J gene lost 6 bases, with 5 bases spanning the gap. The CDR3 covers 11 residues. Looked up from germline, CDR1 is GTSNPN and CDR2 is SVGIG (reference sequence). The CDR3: CAWSVGDGYTF. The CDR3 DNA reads TGTGCCTGGAGTGTCGGGGATGGCTACACCTTC.

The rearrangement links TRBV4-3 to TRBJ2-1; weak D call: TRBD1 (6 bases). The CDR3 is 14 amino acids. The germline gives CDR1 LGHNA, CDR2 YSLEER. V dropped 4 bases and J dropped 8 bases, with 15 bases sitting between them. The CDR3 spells CASSPRPTGDEQFF. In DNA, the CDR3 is TGCGCCAGCAGCCCGCGCCCGACAGGTGATGAGCAGTTCTTC.

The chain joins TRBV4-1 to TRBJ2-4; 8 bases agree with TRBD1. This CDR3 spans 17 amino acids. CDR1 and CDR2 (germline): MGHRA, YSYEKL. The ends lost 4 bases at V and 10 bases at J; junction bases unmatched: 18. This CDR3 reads CASSRPGQASSKRIQYF. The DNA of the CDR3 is TGCGCCAGCAGCCGCCCGGGACAGGCATCTTCGAAAAGGATTCAGTACTTC.

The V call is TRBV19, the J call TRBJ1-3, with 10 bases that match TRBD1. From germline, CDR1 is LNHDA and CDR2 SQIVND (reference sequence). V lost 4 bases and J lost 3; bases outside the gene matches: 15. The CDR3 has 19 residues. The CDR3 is CASSTNGQGGSFFGNTIYF. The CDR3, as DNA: TGTGCCAGTAGTACAAACGGACAGGGGGGATCTTTCTTTGGAAACACCATATATTTT.

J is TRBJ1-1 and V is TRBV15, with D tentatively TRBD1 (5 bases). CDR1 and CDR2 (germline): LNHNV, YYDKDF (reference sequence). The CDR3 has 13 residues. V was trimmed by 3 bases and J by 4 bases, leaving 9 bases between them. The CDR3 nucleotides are TGTGCCACCAGCAGGGGCGGGGGCACTGAAGCTTTCTTT. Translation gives CATSRGGGTEAFF.

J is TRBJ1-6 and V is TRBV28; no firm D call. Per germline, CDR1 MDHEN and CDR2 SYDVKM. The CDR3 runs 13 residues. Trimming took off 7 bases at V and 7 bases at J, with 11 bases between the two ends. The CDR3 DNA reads TGTGCCAGCATTGCAGAAAAAAATTCACCCCTCCACTTT. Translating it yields CASIAEKNSPLHF.

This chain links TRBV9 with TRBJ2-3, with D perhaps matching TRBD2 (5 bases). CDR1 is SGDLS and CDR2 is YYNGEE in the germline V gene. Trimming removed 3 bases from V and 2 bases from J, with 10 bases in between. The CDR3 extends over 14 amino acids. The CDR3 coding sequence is TGTGCCAGCAGCGGTTTTGACTACACAGATACGCAGTATTTT. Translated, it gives CASSGFDYTDTQYF. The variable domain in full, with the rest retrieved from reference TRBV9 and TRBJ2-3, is DSGVTQTPKHLITATGQRVTLRCSPRSGDLSVYWYQQSLDQGLQFLIQYYNGEERAKGNILERFSAQQFPDLHSELNLSSLELGDSALYFCASSGFDYTDTQYFGPGTRLTVL.

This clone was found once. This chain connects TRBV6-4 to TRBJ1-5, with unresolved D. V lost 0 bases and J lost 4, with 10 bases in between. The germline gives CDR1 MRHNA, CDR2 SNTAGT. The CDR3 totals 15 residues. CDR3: CASSDSPGGNQPQHF. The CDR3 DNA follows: TGTGCCAGCAGTGACTCTCCTGGAGGGAATCAGCCCCAGCATTTT.

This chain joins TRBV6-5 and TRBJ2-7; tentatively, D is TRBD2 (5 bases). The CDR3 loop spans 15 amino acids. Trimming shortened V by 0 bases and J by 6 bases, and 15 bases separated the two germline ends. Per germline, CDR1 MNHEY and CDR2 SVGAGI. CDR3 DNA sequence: TGTGCCAGCAGTTACTCAGTCTCGGGGTCTCGCGAGCAGTACTTC. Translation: CASSYSVSGSREQYF.

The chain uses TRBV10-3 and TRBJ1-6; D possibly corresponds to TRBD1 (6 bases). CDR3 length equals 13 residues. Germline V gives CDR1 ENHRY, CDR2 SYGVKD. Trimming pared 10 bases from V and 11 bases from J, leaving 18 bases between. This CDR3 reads CATNKAGDAPLHF. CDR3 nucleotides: TGTGCCACGAACAAGGCAGGGGACGCACCCCTCCACTTT.

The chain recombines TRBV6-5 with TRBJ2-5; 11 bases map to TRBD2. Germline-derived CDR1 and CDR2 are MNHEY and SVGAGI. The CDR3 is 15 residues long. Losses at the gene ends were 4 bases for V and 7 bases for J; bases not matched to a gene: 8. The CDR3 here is CASSWGSGGDTTQYF. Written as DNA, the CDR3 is TGTGCCAGCAGTTGGGGTAGCGGGGGGGATACGACCCAGTACTTC.